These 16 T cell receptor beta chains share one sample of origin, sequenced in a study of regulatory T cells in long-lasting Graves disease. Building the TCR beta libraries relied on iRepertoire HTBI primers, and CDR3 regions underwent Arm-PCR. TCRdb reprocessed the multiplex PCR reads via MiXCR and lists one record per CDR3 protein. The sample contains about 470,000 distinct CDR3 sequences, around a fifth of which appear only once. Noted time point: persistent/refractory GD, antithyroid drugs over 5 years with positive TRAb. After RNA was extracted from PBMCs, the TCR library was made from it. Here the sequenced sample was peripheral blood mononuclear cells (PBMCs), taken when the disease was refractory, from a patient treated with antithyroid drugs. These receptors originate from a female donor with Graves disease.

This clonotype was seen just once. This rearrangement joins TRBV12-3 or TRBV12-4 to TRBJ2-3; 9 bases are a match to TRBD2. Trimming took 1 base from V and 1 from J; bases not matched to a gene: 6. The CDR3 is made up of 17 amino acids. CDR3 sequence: CASSLVLAGAGTDTQYF. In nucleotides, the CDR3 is TGTGCCAGCAGTTTAGTCTTAGCGGGAGCGGGCACAGATACGCAGTATTTT.

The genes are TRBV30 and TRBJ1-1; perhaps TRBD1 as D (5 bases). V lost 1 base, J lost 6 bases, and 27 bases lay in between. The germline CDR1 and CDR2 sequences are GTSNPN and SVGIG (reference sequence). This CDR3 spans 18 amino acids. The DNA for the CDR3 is TGTGCCTGGAGTGACCCCTTGGGGGGGGAGTGGGGGTACGCTGAAGCTTTCTTT. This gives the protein CAWSDPLGGEWGYAEAFF.

Here the CDR3 DNA reads TGTGCCAGCAGTTCCCTCTTAGCGGGAAGCACAGATACGCAGTATTTT. Its translation is CASSSLLAGSTDTQYF. The V call is TRBV28, the J call TRBJ2-3; 8 nucleotides agree with TRBD2. The germline CDR1 and CDR2 sequences are MDHEN and SYDVKM. Trimming at V came to 4 bases and at J to 0 bases, leaving 6 bases not matched to a gene. The CDR3 totals 16 residues.

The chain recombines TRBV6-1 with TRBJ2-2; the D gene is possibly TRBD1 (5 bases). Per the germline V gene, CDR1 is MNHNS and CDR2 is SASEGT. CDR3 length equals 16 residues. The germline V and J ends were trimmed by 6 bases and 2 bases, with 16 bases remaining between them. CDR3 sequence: CASSQDISPNTGELFF. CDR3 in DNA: TGTGCCAGCAGCCAGGACATTTCGCCAAACACCGGGGAGCTGTTTTTT.

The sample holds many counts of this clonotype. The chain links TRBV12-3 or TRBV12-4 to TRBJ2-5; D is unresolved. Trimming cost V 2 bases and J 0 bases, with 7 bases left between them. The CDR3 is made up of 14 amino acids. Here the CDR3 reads CASSLLVYQETQYF. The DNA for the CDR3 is TGTGCCAGCAGTTTATTAGTTTACCAAGAGACCCAGTACTTC.

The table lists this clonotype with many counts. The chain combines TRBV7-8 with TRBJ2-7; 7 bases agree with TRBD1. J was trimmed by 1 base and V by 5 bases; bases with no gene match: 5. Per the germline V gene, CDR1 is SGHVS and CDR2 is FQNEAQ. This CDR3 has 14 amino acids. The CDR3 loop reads CASSATGNSYEQYF. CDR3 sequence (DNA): TGTGCCAGCAGCGCGACAGGGAATTCCTACGAGCAGTACTTC.

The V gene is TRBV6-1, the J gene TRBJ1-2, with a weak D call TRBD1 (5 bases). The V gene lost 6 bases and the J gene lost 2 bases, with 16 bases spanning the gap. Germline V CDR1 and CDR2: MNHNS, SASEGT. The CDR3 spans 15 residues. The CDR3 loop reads CASRKPTAGNYGYTF. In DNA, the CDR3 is TGTGCCAGCAGGAAGCCGACAGCCGGAAACTATGGCTACACCTTC.

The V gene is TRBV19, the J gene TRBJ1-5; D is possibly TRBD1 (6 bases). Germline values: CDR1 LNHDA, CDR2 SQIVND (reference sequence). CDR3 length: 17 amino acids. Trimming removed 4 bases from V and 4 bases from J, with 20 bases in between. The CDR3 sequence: CASSSPTWTARNQPQHF. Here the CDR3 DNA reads TGTGCCAGTAGTAGCCCAACCTGGACAGCCAGAAATCAGCCCCAGCATTTT.

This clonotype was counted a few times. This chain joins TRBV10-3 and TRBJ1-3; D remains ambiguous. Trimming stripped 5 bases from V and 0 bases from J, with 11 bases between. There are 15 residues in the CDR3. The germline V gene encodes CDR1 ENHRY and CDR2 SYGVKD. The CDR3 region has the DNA TGTGCCATCAGTTCCGACGCTTACTCTGGAAACACCATATATTTT. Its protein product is CAISSDAYSGNTIYF.

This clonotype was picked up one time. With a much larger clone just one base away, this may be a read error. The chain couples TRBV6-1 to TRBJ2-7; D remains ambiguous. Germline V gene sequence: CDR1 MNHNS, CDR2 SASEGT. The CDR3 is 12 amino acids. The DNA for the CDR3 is TGTGCCGGCAGCGAGAGTTTACACGAGCAGTACTTC. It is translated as CAGSESLHEQYF.

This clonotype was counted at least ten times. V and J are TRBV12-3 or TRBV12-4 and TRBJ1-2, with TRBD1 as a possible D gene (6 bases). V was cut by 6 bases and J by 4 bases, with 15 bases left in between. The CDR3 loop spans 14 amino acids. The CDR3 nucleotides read TGTGCCAGCAGCCCATCGGGACAAAGCTATGGCTACACCTTC. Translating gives CASSPSGQSYGYTF.

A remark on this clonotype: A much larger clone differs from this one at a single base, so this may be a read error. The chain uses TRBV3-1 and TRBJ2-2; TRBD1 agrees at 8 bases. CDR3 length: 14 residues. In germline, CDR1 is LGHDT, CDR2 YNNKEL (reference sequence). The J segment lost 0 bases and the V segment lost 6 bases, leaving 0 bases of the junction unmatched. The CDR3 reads CASRQGANTGELFF. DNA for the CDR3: TGTGCCAGCAGACAGGGGGCGAACACCGGGGAGCTGTTTTTT.

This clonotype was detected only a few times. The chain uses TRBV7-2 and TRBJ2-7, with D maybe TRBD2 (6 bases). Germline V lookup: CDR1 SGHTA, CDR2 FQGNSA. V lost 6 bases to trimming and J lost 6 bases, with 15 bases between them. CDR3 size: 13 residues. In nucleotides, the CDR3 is TGTGCCAGCAGGGGACGCTGGGGGGTCGAGCAGTACTTC. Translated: CASRGRWGVEQYF.

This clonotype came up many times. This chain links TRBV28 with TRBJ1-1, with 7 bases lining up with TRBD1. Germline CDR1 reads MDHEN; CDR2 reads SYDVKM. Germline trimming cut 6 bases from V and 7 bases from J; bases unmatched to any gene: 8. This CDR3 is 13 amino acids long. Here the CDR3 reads CASRSTGAGEAFF. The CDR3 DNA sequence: TGTGCCAGCAGGAGTACAGGGGCCGGTGAAGCTTTCTTT.

The CDR3 sequence: CASSSPSAGRELAGGFF. CDR3 DNA: TGTGCCAGCAGTTCCCCCTCGGCAGGTCGGGAACTAGCGGGGGGTTTCTTC. The chain employs TRBV28 and TRBJ2-1; 12 bases agree with TRBD2. CDR3 size: 17 residues. CDR1 and CDR2 from the germline V gene are MDHEN and SYDVKM. The V segment lost 4 bases and the J segment 16 bases; nucleotides outside the gene matches: 20.

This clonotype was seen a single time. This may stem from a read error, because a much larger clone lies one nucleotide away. The CDR3 here is CATSRDTGGNQPQHF. CDR3 DNA: TGTGCCACCAGCAGAGACACAGGGGGCAATCAGCCCCAGCATTTT. The genes are TRBV15 and TRBJ1-5, with 7 bases lining up with TRBD1. The J segment lost 2 bases and the V segment lost 0 bases, leaving 1 base of the junction unmatched. This CDR3 is 15 amino acids long. The V gene's germline CDR1 is LNHNV and CDR2 YYDKDF (reference sequence).